This passage covers 8 T cell receptor beta chains from one sample sequenced in a study of cytomegalovirus exposure and HLA in healthy donors. Vbeta (60) and Jbeta (13) primers were used in the PCR. The repertoire was sequenced with immunoSEQ multiplex PCR; TCRdb's copy has only in-frame clones and lacks some. Its listing shows some 200,000 clones. The sample was PBMCs. The receptors here all came from a girl aged 2-15 years in good health and CMV-seropositive.

The chain is built from TRBV5-6 and TRBJ1-3; D may be TRBD1 (6 bases). This CDR3 is built from 15 residues. Trimming cost V 9 bases and J 0 bases, with 16 bases left between them. Germline CDR1 and CDR2: SGHDT and YYEEEE. In DNA form, the CDR3 reads TGTGCCACCACGGACAGCCCGAGCTCTGGAAACACCATATATTTT. Translating it yields CATTDSPSSGNTIYF. Complete variable domain (other parts from reference TRBV5-6 and TRBJ1-3): DAGVTQSPTHLIKTRGQQVTLRCSPKSGHDTVSWYQQALGQGPQFIFQYYEEEERQRGNFPDRFSGHQFPNYSSELNVNALLLGDSALYLCATTDSPSSGNTIYFGEGSWLTVV.

The V and J genes are TRBV2 and TRBJ1-2; 10 bases are shared with TRBD1. J gave up 2 bases and V 3 bases, and 0 bases lay outside the gene matches. The CDR3 is made up of 14 amino acids. Germline values: CDR1 SNHLY, CDR2 FYNNEI. CDR3 protein: CASSETGGNYGYTF. For the CDR3, the DNA is TGTGCCAGCAGTGAGACAGGGGGCAACTATGGCTACACCTTC.

This chain uses TRBV5-1 with TRBJ2-1; 13 nucleotides agree with TRBD2. J lost 7 bases, V lost 2 bases, and 9 bases had no gene match. This CDR3 contains 17 residues. The V gene's germline CDR1 is SGHRS and CDR2 YFSETQ. CDR3 protein: CASSLLAGGYTRNEQFF. In nucleotides, the CDR3 is TGCGCCAGCAGCTTACTAGCGGGAGGGTACACAAGGAATGAGCAGTTCTTC.

This sequence joins TRBV28 and TRBJ2-7, with 8 bases fitting TRBD2. The junction had 8 bases not matched to a gene; V was cut back by 5 bases and J by 2 bases. Germline CDR1 MDHEN, CDR2 SYDVKM. CDR3 length equals 15 residues. The CDR3 loop is CASSGLAGGTYEQYF. The CDR3 nucleotides are TGTGCCAGCAGTGGCTTGGCGGGAGGAACCTACGAGCAGTACTTC.

The chain uses TRBV10-1 and TRBJ2-3, with 7 nucleotides matching TRBD2. This CDR3 comprises 16 residues. Germline CDR1 WNHNN, CDR2 SYGVQD (reference sequence). The junction had 6 bases not matched to a gene; V was cut back by 1 base and J by 2 bases. The CDR3 protein is CASSEFIAGDTDTQYF. Written as DNA, the CDR3 is TGCGCCAGCAGTGAGTTTATTGCGGGAGACACAGATACGCAGTATTTT.

The J gene is TRBJ2-1, the V gene TRBV7-2; a weak D match, TRBD2 (6 bases). The germline CDR1 and CDR2 sequences are SGHTA and FQGNSA. Trimming pared 1 base from V and 9 bases from J, leaving 16 bases between. The CDR3 runs 15 residues. CDR3 DNA sequence: TGTGCCAGCAGCTTAGAAGGTAGACTAGTGGGTGAGCAGTTCTTC. Its protein is CASSLEGRLVGEQFF.

CDR3 in DNA: TGCGCCAGCAGCCTGGCCGGGACAGGGGATGAAAAACTGTTTTTT. Protein: CASSLAGTGDEKLFF. This chain links TRBV5-1 with TRBJ1-4; 10 positions match TRBD1. The V segment lost 4 bases and the J segment 6 bases; nucleotides outside the gene matches: 6. Germline loops: CDR1 SGHRS, CDR2 YFSETQ. The CDR3 has 15 amino acids.

The V and J genes are TRBV28 and TRBJ2-7; TRBD2 matches 16 bases. V lost 10 bases, J lost 6 bases, and 24 bases stayed unmatched. CDR3 length: 20 residues. CDR1 is MDHEN, CDR2 SYDVKM, per germline. CDR3 nucleotides: TGTGCCACTTGGGACCCCCGGTCGGGACTAGCGGGAGGGTCGATCACCGAGCAGTACTTC. Translation: CATWDPRSGLAGGSITEQYF.